One sample yielded the 3 T cell receptor beta chains listed below, sequenced in a study of T cell responses to AZD1222 COVID-19 vaccine. Assay: immunoSEQ multiplex PCR; the TCRdb copy retains only in-frame clones and omits some. There are about 110,000 clones in the sample; roughly 85% occur only once, and approximately 4.8% lies in the top ten. This specimen consisted of peripheral blood, obtained 28 days after the second AZD1222 dose. Source of these receptors: an adult who received the AZD1222 COVID-19 vaccine.

The gene calls are TRBV27 and TRBJ2-7; 7 bases match TRBD1. The ends lost 0 bases at V and 3 bases at J; junction bases unmatched: 5. The CDR3 has 15 amino acids. Germline CDR1 and CDR2: MNHEY and SMNVEV (reference sequence). The CDR3, as DNA: TGTGCCAGCAGTTTATCGGGGCCAGGGGGCTACGAGCAGTACTTC. As protein: CASSLSGPGGYEQYF.

The chain uses TRBV7-6 and TRBJ1-1; TRBD1 matches at 8 bases. This CDR3 is built from 16 residues. The J segment lost 4 bases and the V segment lost 1 base, leaving 8 bases of the junction unmatched. CDR1 and CDR2 (germline): SGHVS, FNYEAQ. CDR3 sequence (DNA): TGTGCCAGCAGCTTAGAAGCGACAGGGGCTGGCACTGAAGCTTTCTTT. As protein: CASSLEATGAGTEAFF.

This clone appeared once. This chain joins TRBV5-1 and TRBJ2-3, with 15 bases that match TRBD2. The CDR3 contains 19 residues. Germline values: CDR1 SGHRS, CDR2 YFSETQ. V dropped 4 bases and J dropped 0; count of bases not matched to a gene: 9. CDR3 in DNA: TGCGCCAGCAGCGTCGCCGGGACTAGCGGGGGGACTAGCACAGATACGCAGTATTTT. It is translated as CASSVAGTSGGTSTDTQYF.